This section outlines one T cell receptor (beta chain) sequence together with its context. Its specificity is not known. V shed 3 bases, J shed 10 bases, and the junction held 8 bases outside the gene matches. In germline, CDR1 is LNHDA, CDR2 SQIVND (reference sequence). This CDR3 has 13 amino acids. This specimen comes from a study of neoadjuvant anti-PD-1 for oral cavity cancer. Time point indicated: after neoadjuvant nivolumab, at surgical resection. Patients had newly diagnosed, untreated stage II-IVA oral cavity squamous cell carcinoma. Patients had HPV-negative, locally advanced oral cavity squamous cell carcinoma. The protocol was immunoSEQ multiplex PCR, while the TCRdb copy is restricted to in-frame clones and leaves out a portion. The sample has 11,000 to 15,000 clones, approximately 77% seen once. General study points: Higher pretreatment Treg/Th17 ratios tracked higher pretreatment blood clonality.

The receptor was isolated from a person between 40 and 85 years old with oral cavity squamous cell carcinoma. This chain joins TRBV19 and TRBJ1-1, with 7 bases identical to TRBD1. The sample consisted of PBMCs, taken after nivolumab (anti-PD-1) treatment. CDR3 region: CASSIYGPGGAFF. The CDR3 coding sequence is TGTGCCAGTAGTATCTACGGCCCAGGGGGAGCTTTCTTT.